The clone carrying this T cell receptor beta chain was observed a handful of times. What it recognizes is unknown. This record comes from a study of T cell repertoires in cytomegalovirus infection. In the study overall: It can be stated that public TCR beta signatures indicated CMV infection as well as a matching HLA type.

The CDR3 has 15 amino acids. Germline loops: CDR1 MNHNS, CDR2 SASEGT. V gave up 7 bases and J gave up 2 bases, with 18 bases separating them. Study findings and constraints: HLA-C-restricted CMV clonotypes gave the most frequent clonotype in two of eight donors.

TCRdb ran MiXCR on the reads and lists one entry per CDR3 protein. The sample holds about 740,000 distinct CDR3 sequences, about a third seen once. The chain carries TRBV6-1 and TRBJ2-7, with D possibly being TRBD1 (6 bases). The TCR was taken from a human donor in good health (CMV status not recorded). Some clones in this sample may be carry-over from other donors' samples. Sequencing used PBMCs. CDR3 coding DNA: TGTGCCAGCACCCAACCCATACAGGGAACCTACGAGCAGTACTTC. It yields the protein CASTQPIQGTYEQYF.